The 9 T cell receptor beta chains below come from one sample, sequenced in a study of blood T cell repertoires in COVID-19. TCRdb keeps only in-frame clones here, not all; method: immunoSEQ multiplex PCR. The sample holds 52,000 or so clones, around nine tenths seen once. Input material: peripheral blood. The receptors were sampled from a man in his fifties with acute or convalescent COVID-19.

V is TRBV12-3 or TRBV12-4 and J is TRBJ1-2; a weak D match, TRBD1 (5 bases). The ends were cut back, 7 bases at V and 5 bases at J, with 11 bases in the middle. The CDR3 is made up of 12 amino acids. Written as DNA, the CDR3 is TGTGCCAGCACCCATGGGGCGTATGGCTACACCTTC. Protein sequence: CASTHGAYGYTF.

The gene calls are TRBV5-6 and TRBJ2-7; D unclear. The germline gives CDR1 SGHDT, CDR2 YYEEEE. V lost 0 bases to trimming and J lost 4 bases, with 5 bases between them. The CDR3 is made up of 12 amino acids. Here the CDR3 DNA reads TGTGCCAGCAGCTTGGACCAGTACGAGCAGTACTTC. The encoded protein is CASSLDQYEQYF.

The V and J genes are TRBV3-1 (or the pseudogene TRBV3-2) and TRBJ2-1, with TRBD1 identical over 7 bases. Unmatched junction bases numbered 8, after V lost 6 bases and J lost 6 bases. The CDR3 sequence is 14 residues long. Looked up from germline, CDR1 is LGHDT and CDR2 is YNNKEL (reference sequence). The CDR3: CASSLRGRRNEQFF. The CDR3 DNA reads TGTGCCAGCAGTTTAAGGGGGCGACGCAATGAGCAGTTCTTC.

This chain connects TRBV10-3 to TRBJ1-2, with D possibly TRBD1 on 6 matching bases. This CDR3 is 16 amino acids long. The V end lost 0 bases, the J end lost 2 bases, and 13 bases lay between the germline ends. CDR1 is ENHRY and CDR2 is SYGVKD in the germline V gene. This CDR3 is CAISESPGESNYGYTF. DNA for the CDR3: TGTGCCATCAGTGAGTCGCCAGGGGAGTCGAACTATGGCTACACCTTC.

V is TRBV5-1 and J is TRBJ1-1; 7 bases match TRBD1. This CDR3 spans 14 amino acids. After removal of 4 bases from V and 4 bases from J, the junction contained 7 bases not matched to a gene. CDR1 and CDR2 (germline): SGHRS, YFSETQ. CDR3 region: CASSPGSGGTEAFF. As DNA, the CDR3 is TGCGCCAGCAGCCCGGGGTCAGGGGGCACTGAAGCTTTCTTT.

The rearrangement uses TRBV15 and TRBJ2-3, with 13 bases identical to TRBD2. This CDR3 comprises 17 residues. J gave up 3 bases and V 1 base, and 4 bases lay outside the gene matches. Germline assignment: CDR1 LNHNV and CDR2 YYDKDF (reference sequence). DNA of the CDR3: TGTGCCACCAGCAGAGGAAAACTAGCGGGAGGGACAGATACGCAGTATTTT. It translates to CATSRGKLAGGTDTQYF.

The chain combines TRBV2 with TRBJ2-3, with a possible D match to TRBD1 (5 bases). Germline V gives CDR1 SNHLY, CDR2 FYNNEI. The CDR3 runs 14 residues. Trimming cost V 6 bases and J 0 bases, with 10 bases left between them. CDR3 amino acids: CASRDTPSTDTQYF. CDR3 DNA sequence: TGTGCCAGCAGGGACACCCCTAGCACAGATACGCAGTATTTT.

V is TRBV18 and J is TRBJ1-1; 9 bases fit TRBD1. CDR1 KGHSH and CDR2 LQKENI come from the germline V gene. CDR3 length: 19 residues. The V and J ends lost 3 bases and 3 bases, in that order; junction bases with no gene match: 17. CDR3 in amino acids: CASSPYGLQGALGHTEAFF. As DNA, the CDR3 is TGTGCCAGCTCACCGTATGGGCTACAGGGGGCGCTTGGTCACACTGAAGCTTTCTTT.

The V and J genes are TRBV11-3 and TRBJ2-3, with 10 bases matching TRBD2. This CDR3 is built from 16 residues. The germline gives CDR1 SGHNT, CDR2 YENEEA. V lost 1 base to trimming and J lost 3 bases; unmatched junction nucleotides: 4. The CDR3 region has the DNA TGTGCCAGCAGCTTAGTAACTAGCGGGGCAACAGATACGCAGTATTTT. Translating gives CASSLVTSGATDTQYF. Full variable domain (remainder filled in from reference TRBV11-3 and TRBJ2-3): EAGVVQSPRYKIIEKKQPVAFWCNPISGHNTLYWYLQNLGQGPELLIRYENEEAVDDSQLPKDRFSAERLKGVDSTLKIQPAELGDSAVYLCASSLVTSGATDTQYFGPGTRLTVL.